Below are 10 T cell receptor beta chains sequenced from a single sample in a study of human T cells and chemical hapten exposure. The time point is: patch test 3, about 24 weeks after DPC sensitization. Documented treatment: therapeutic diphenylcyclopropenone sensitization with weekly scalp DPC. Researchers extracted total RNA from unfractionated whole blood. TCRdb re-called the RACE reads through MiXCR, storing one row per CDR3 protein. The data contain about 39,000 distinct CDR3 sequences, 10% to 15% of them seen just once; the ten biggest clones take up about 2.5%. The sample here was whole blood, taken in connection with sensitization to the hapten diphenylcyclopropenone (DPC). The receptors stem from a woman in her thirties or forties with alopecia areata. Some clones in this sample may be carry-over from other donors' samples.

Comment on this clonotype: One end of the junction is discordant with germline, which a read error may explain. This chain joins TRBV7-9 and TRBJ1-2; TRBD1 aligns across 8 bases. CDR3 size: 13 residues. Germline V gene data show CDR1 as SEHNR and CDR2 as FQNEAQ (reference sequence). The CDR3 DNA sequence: TGTGCCAGCACAGGGGGCCAGAACTTTGGCTACACCTTC. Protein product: CASTGGQNFGYTF.

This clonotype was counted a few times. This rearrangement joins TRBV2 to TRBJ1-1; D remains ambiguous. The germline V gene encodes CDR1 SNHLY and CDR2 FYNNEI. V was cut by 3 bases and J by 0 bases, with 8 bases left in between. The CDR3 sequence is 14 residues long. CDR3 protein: CASSDNSLNTEAFF. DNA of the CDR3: TGTGCCAGCAGTGACAACAGCCTGAACACTGAAGCTTTCTTT.

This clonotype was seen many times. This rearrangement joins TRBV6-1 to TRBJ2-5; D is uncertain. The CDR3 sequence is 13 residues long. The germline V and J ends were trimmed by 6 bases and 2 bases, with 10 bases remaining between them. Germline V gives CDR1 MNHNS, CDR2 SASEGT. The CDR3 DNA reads TGTGCCAGCAGCTTCCAGGAGCAAGAGACCCAGTACTTC. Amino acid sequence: CASSFQEQETQYF.

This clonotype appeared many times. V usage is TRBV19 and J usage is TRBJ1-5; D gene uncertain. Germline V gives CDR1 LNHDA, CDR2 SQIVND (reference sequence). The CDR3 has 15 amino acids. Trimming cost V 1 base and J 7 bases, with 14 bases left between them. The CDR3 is CASSIGGKARQPQHF. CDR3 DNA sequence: TGTGCCAGTAGTATAGGAGGGAAGGCGCGGCAGCCCCAGCATTTT.

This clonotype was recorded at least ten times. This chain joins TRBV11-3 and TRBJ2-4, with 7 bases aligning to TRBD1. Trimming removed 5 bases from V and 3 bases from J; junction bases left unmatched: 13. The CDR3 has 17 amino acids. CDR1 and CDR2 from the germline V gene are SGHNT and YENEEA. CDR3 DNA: TGTGCCAGCAGCGCCCCCGGGACAGTCAAGGGCAAAAACATTCAGTACTTC. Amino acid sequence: CASSAPGTVKGKNIQYF.

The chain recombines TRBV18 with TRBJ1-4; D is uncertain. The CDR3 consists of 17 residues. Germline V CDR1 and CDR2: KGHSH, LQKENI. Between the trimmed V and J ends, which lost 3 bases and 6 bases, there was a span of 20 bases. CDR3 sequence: CASSPPGFAENYEKLFF. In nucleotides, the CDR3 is TGTGCCAGCTCACCTCCCGGGTTTGCCGAAAACTATGAAAAACTGTTTTTT.

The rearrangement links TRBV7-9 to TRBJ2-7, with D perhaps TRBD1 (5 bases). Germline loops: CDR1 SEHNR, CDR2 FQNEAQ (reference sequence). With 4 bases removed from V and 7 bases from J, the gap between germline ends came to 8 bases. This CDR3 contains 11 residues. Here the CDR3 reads CASSSDREQYF. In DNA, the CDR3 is TGTGCCAGCAGCTCCGACAGAGAGCAGTACTTC.

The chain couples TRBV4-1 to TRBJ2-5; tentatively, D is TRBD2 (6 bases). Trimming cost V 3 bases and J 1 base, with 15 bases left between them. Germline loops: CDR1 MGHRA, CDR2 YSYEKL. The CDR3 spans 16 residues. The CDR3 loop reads CASSQGGPSPQETQYF. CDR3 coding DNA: TGCGCCAGCAGCCAGGGGGGACCCTCACCCCAAGAGACCCAGTACTTC.

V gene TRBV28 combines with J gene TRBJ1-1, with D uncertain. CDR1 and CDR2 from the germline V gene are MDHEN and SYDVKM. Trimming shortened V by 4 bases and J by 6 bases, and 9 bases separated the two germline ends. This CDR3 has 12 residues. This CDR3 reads CASSSGGSEAFF. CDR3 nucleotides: TGTGCCAGCAGTTCGGGAGGGTCTGAAGCTTTCTTT.

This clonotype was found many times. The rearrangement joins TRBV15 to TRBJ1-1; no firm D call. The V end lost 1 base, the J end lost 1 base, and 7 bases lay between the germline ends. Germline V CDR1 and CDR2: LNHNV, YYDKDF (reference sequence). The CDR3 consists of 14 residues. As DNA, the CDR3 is TGTGCCACCAGCAGAGCACTGCGGAACACTGAAGCTTTCTTT. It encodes CATSRALRNTEAFF.